The 8 T cell receptor beta chains given below trace back to one sample, sequenced in a study of blood T cell repertoires in COVID-19. Sequencing was performed with immunoSEQ multiplex PCR; in TCRdb, only in-frame clones are kept and a portion is missing. The table has some 71,000 clones, about 80% seen once. Material: peripheral blood. These receptors were collected from a woman in her 70s with acute or convalescent COVID-19.

CDR3 region: CASSLGRTGDFSSYNSPLHF. CDR3 bases: TGCGCCAGCAGCTTGGGTAGGACAGGCGATTTCTCCTCCTATAATTCACCCCTCCACTTT. The rearrangement uses TRBV5-1 and TRBJ1-6; 7 nucleotides agree with TRBD1. CDR3 length equals 20 residues. Germline-derived CDR1 and CDR2 are SGHRS and YFSETQ. J gave up 0 bases and V 0 bases, and 12 bases lay outside the gene matches.

J is TRBJ1-6 and V is TRBV27, with 10 bases identical to TRBD1. From germline, CDR1 is MNHEY and CDR2 SMNVEV (reference sequence). The CDR3 is 15 residues long. The V and J ends lost 4 bases and 7 bases, in that order; junction bases with no gene match: 4. CDR3 nucleotide sequence: TGTGCCAGCAGTTCGAGGACAGGGGGAAATTCACCCCTCCACTTT. Translating it yields CASSSRTGGNSPLHF.

The genes are TRBV7-2 and TRBJ1-6; tentatively, D is TRBD1 (6 bases). The CDR3 is made up of 15 amino acids. The germline gives CDR1 SGHTA, CDR2 FQGNSA. V dropped 3 bases and J dropped 8 bases, with 14 bases sitting between them. The CDR3 sequence is CASSFGGSTYSPLHF. The CDR3 DNA sequence: TGTGCCAGCAGCTTTGGGGGCTCGACTTATTCACCCCTCCACTTT.

The chain links TRBV10-3 to TRBJ1-4; 7 nucleotides match TRBD1. The V gene's germline CDR1 is ENHRY and CDR2 SYGVKD. J gave up 8 bases and V 3 bases, and 9 bases lay outside the gene matches. The CDR3 is made up of 15 amino acids. The CDR3 sequence: CAISENTGTVEKLFF. The CDR3 DNA reads as TGTGCCATCAGTGAAAACACCGGGACAGTCGAAAAACTGTTTTTT.

The rearrangement links TRBV7-2 to TRBJ2-3; D may be TRBD2 (6 bases). Trimming stripped 1 base from V and 0 bases from J, with 11 bases between. This CDR3 region has 16 residues. Looked up from germline, CDR1 is SGHTA and CDR2 is FQGNSA. CDR3 bases: TGTGCCAGCAGCTTAGTTTTTGGGACTAGCACAGATACGCAGTATTTT. Protein product: CASSLVFGTSTDTQYF.

There are a few counts of this clone. V gene TRBV30 combines with J gene TRBJ1-5; 11 bases fit TRBD1. The CDR3 spans 15 residues. J was trimmed by 7 bases and V by 0 bases; bases with no gene match: 5. Per the germline V gene, CDR1 is GTSNPN and CDR2 is SVGIG (reference sequence). The CDR3 nucleotides are TGTGCCTGGAGTGTAGGACAGGGGGCTTTGCAGCCCCAGCATTTT. Protein: CAWSVGQGALQPQHF.

The rearrangement joins TRBV5-1 to TRBJ2-5; 8 bases are shared with TRBD1. There are 15 residues in the CDR3. Germline loops: CDR1 SGHRS, CDR2 YFSETQ. V lost 0 bases to trimming and J lost 3 bases; unmatched junction nucleotides: 4. This chain's CDR3 is CASSLDGTGEETQYF. CDR3 nucleotides: TGCGCCAGCAGCTTGGACGGGACAGGAGAAGAGACCCAGTACTTC.

The V call is TRBV2, the J call TRBJ2-2; TRBD2 matches 8 bases. V lost 8 bases and J lost 3; bases outside the gene matches: 14. The CDR3 totals 17 residues. CDR1 and CDR2 (germline): SNHLY, FYNNEI. The CDR3 DNA is TGTGCCAGCGGACCTTTTGGCGGGGGGCAGTACACCGGGGAGCTGTTTTTT. Its translation is CASGPFGGGQYTGELFF.